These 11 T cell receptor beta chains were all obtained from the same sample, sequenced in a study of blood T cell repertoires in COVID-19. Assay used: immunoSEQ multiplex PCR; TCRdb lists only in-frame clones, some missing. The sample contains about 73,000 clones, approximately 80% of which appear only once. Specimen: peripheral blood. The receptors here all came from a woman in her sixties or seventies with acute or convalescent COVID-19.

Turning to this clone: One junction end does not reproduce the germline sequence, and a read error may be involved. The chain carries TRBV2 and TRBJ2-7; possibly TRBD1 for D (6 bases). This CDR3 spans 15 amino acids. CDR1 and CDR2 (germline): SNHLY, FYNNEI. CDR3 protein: CASREGDRSSYEQYF. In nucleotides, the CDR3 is TGTGCCAGCAGGGAAGGCGACAGGAGCTCCTACGAGCAGTACTTC.

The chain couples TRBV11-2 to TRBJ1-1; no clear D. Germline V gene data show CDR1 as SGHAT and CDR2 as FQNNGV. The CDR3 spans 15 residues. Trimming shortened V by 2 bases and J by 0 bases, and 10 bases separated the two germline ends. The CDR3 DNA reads TGTGCCAGCAGCTTAAGCCGGGAGGTGAACACTGAAGCTTTCTTT. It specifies CASSLSREVNTEAFF.

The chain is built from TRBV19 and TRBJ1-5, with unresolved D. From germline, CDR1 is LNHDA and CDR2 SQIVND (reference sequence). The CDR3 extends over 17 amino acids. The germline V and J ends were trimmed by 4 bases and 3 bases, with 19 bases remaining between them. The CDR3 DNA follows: TGTGCCAGTAGTAAGACCCTCACGGGGATTTACAATCAGCCCCAGCATTTT. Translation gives CASSKTLTGIYNQPQHF.

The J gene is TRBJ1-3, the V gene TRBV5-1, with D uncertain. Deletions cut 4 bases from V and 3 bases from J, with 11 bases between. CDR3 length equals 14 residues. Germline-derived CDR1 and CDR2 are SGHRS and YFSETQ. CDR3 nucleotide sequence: TGCGCCAGCAGCCCTTTTTCCCTTGGAAACACCATATATTTT. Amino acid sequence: CASSPFSLGNTIYF.

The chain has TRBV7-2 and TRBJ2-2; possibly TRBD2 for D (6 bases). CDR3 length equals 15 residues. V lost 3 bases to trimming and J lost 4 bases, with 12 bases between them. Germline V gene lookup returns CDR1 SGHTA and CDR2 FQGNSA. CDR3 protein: CASSFGTGFTGELFF. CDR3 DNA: TGTGCCAGCAGCTTCGGGACTGGCTTCACCGGGGAGCTGTTTTTT. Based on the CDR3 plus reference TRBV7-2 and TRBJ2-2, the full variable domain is GAGVSQSPSNKVTEKGKDVELRCDPISGHTALYWYRQSLGQGLEFLIYFQGNSAPDKSGLPSDRFSAERTGGSVSTLTIQRTQQEDSAVYLCASSFGTGFTGELFFGEGSRLTVL.

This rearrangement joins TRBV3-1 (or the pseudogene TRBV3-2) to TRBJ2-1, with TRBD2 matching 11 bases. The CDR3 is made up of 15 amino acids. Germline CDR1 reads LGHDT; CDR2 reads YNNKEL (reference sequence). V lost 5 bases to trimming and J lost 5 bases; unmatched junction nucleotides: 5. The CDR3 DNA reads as TGTGCCAGCAGCATAGGGACTAGCGGAAACAATGAGCAGTTCTTC. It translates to CASSIGTSGNNEQFF.

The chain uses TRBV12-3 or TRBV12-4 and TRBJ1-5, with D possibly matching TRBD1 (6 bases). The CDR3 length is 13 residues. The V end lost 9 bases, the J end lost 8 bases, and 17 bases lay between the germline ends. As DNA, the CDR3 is TGTGCCAGTTACCGAGGGGGAAGGGAGCCCCAGCATTTT. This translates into CASYRGGREPQHF.

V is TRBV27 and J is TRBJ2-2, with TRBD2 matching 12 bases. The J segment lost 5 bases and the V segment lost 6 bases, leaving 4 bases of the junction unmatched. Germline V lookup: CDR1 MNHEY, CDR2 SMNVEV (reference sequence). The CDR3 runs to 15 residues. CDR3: CASSLGLAGTGELFF. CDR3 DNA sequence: TGTGCCAGCAGCCTCGGACTAGCGGGGACCGGGGAGCTGTTTTTT.

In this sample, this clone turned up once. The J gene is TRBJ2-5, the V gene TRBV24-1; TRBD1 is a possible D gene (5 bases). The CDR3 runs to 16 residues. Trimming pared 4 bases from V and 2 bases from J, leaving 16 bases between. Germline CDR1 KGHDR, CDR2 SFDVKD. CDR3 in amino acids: CATSDPKTAIQETQYF. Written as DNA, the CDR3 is TGTGCCACCAGTGACCCCAAGACAGCAATTCAAGAGACCCAGTACTTC.

CDR3 residues: CASRRRGGQPQHF. In DNA form, the CDR3 reads TGTGCCAGCCGGAGGAGGGGCGGTCAGCCCCAGCATTTT. This sequence joins TRBV2 and TRBJ1-5, with D perhaps matching TRBD1 (5 bases). V was clipped by 8 bases and J by 6 bases, with 14 bases between them. The CDR3 spans 13 residues. CDR1 is SNHLY and CDR2 is FYNNEI in the germline V gene.

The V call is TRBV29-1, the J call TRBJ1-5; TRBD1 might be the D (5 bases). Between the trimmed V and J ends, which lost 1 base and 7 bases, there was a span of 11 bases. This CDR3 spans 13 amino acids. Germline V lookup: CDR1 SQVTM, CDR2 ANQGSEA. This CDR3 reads CSVEGTPGQPQHF. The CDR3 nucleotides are TGCAGCGTTGAAGGGACACCCGGGCAGCCCCAGCATTTT.